This TCR beta chain originates from a study of response to subunit inactivated influenza vaccine. Notes on the study in general: A suggestion made by the authors is that each seasonal influenza vaccination recruits few new T cells.

MiXCR, run by TCRdb on the RT-PCR reads, gives a single entry per CDR3 protein. The sample has hundreds of thousands of distinct CDR3 sequences; 12% are singletons. Germline CDR1 LGHNA, CDR2 YNFKEQ. J lost 11 bases, V lost 0 bases, and 19 bases had no gene match. The CDR3 runs 18 residues. A word on this clonotype: Its antigen is still unknown.

The chain employs TRBV4-2 and TRBJ1-1, with TRBD1 matching 9 bases. The TCR was taken from a man in his fifties or sixties who received an inactivated influenza vaccine. Sequencing used non-naive T cells sorted from PBMCs, obtained 14 days before vaccination. The CDR3 DNA follows: TGTGCCAGCAGCCAAGAAGCGGGGACAGGGAGGGGGGTGAATGGCGCTTTCTTT. Translating gives CASSQEAGTGRGVNGAFF.